This T cell receptor (beta chain) was observed in a study of CD8 T cells in Susac syndrome. The study sequenced TCR beta in blood CD8+ and CD4+ T cells. TEMRA cells were FACS-enriched, while CD8+ and CD4+ T cells were negatively isolated. General study points: Individuals included in the TCR sequencing and HLA analysis were acknowledged by the study to be relatively few in number.

With random hexamers, 0.5 to 1 ug RNA was reverse transcribed. Amplification of TCR beta CDR3 used immunoSEQ multiplex PCR across 54 Vbeta and 13 Jbeta. MiXCR, applied by TCRdb to the immunoSEQ multiplex PCR reads, yields one record per CDR3 protein. The data show hundreds of thousands of distinct CDR3 sequences, 80% to 95% seen once. A word on this clonotype: The antigen is not known.

Losses at the gene ends were 4 bases for V and 6 bases for J; bases not matched to a gene: 9. The CDR3 has 14 residues. In germline, CDR1 is MDHEN, CDR2 SYDVKM. The sample taken for sequencing was CD4+ T cells from PBMCs. J is TRBJ2-7 and V is TRBV28; 7 nucleotides match TRBD1. This clonotype was sampled from a human donor with multiple sclerosis. DNA of the CDR3: TGTGCCAGCAGTTCGGGACAGAACCCTCTCGAGCAGTACTTC. Its protein product is CASSSGQNPLEQYF.